These 8 T cell receptor beta chains came from one sample sequenced in a study of T cell repertoires in cytomegalovirus infection. TCRdb independently ran MiXCR on the reads; one entry per CDR3 protein. The sample holds hundreds of thousands of distinct CDR3 sequences; approximately 42% are singletons and the top ten take about two fifths. Antigens of these TCRs are unknown. The sample in question was cultured PBMCs, obtained from culture after CMV antigen stimulation. The origin of the receptors is a human donor in good health (CMV status not recorded). Some clones in this sample may be carry-over from other donors' samples.

V and J are TRBV7-6 and TRBJ2-5, with no clear D. This CDR3 has 15 residues. V lost 5 bases, J lost 3 bases, and 16 bases lay in between. Germline V lookup: CDR1 SGHVS, CDR2 FNYEAQ. The CDR3 sequence: CASSRALDREETQYF. The CDR3 DNA sequence: TGTGCCAGCAGCCGGGCCCTTGACCGAGAAGAGACCCAGTACTTC.

The chain carries TRBV2 and TRBJ2-1, with 11 bases identical to TRBD2. V was pared by 2 bases and J by 1 base, with 4 bases of the junction left unmatched. The V gene's germline CDR1 is SNHLY and CDR2 FYNNEI. CDR3 length: 17 residues. The CDR3 loop reads CASSELGTSGSYNEQFF. The CDR3 bases are TGTGCCAGCAGTGAATTGGGGACTAGCGGTTCCTACAATGAGCAGTTCTTC.

The V gene is TRBV7-9, the J gene TRBJ2-2; possibly TRBD1 or TRBD2 for D (6 bases each). The CDR3 runs to 16 residues. V lost 8 bases and J 5 bases, leaving 21 bases between the germline ends. Germline-derived CDR1 and CDR2 are SEHNR and FQNEAQ (reference sequence). The CDR3 bases are TGTGCCAGCGACCCTTCCTTTGGGGGGCATACCGGGGAGCTGTTTTTT. Its protein is CASDPSFGGHTGELFF.

Only a few counts were recorded for this clonotype. The chain couples TRBV7-6 to TRBJ2-7; D might be TRBD2 (5 bases). V was shortened by 5 bases and J by 6 bases, with 14 bases between the two germline ends. Germline assignment: CDR1 SGHVS and CDR2 FNYEAQ. The CDR3 has 13 amino acids. The CDR3: CASSPPNGIEQYF. Written as DNA, the CDR3 is TGTGCCAGCAGCCCCCCAAACGGGATCGAGCAGTACTTC.

V and J are TRBV7-9 and TRBJ2-1; 14 bases match TRBD2. Germline CDR1 SEHNR, CDR2 FQNEAQ (reference sequence). With 5 bases clipped from V and 1 base from J, the junction kept 7 bases outside the gene matches. The CDR3 consists of 18 residues. Written as DNA, the CDR3 is TGTGCCAGCAGCCCGGGGACTAGCGGGAGAAAGTCCTACAATGAGCAGTTCTTC. Translating gives CASSPGTSGRKSYNEQFF.

The chain uses TRBV20-1 and TRBJ2-3, with 8 bases identical to TRBD2. The CDR3 totals 14 residues. In germline, CDR1 is DFQATT, CDR2 SNEGSKA (reference sequence). V lost 6 bases, J lost 1 base, and 6 bases stayed unmatched. Here the CDR3 DNA reads TGCAGTGCCAGATTAGCGGGGCGCACAGATACGCAGTATTTT. The encoded protein is CSARLAGRTDTQYF.

The chain joins TRBV10-1 to TRBJ2-1; 7 nucleotides agree with TRBD2. This CDR3 is 15 amino acids long. Germline V gene lookup returns CDR1 WNHNN and CDR2 SYGVQD (reference sequence). Trimming cost V 2 bases and J 1 base; bases outside gene matches: 2. The CDR3 here is CASSEGGRSYNEQFF. For the CDR3, the DNA is TGCGCCAGCAGTGAGGGCGGGAGATCCTACAATGAGCAGTTCTTC.

This chain uses TRBV7-6 with TRBJ1-4; no clear D. This CDR3 is 16 amino acids long. Germline assignment: CDR1 SGHVS and CDR2 FNYEAQ. Trimming shortened V by 1 base and J by 6 bases, and 15 bases separated the two germline ends. The CDR3 coding sequence is TGTGCCAGCAGCTTAGTCGGTGCAGCAGTTCATGAAAAACTGTTTTTT. It is translated as CASSLVGAAVHEKLFF.